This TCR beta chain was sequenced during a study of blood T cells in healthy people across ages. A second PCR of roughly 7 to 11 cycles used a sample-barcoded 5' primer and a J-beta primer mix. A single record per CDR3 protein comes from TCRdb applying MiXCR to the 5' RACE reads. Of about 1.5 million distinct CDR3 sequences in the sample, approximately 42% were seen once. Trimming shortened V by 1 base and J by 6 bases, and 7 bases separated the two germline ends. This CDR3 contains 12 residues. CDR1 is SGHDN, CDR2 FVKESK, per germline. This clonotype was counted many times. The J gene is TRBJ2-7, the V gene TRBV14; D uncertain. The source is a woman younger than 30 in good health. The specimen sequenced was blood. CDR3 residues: CASSQGVGEQYF. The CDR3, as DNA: TGTGCCAGCAGCCAAGGGGTCGGCGAGCAGTACTTC.